Below, 23 T cell receptor beta chains from the same sample are listed, as sequenced in a study of patients and donors after allogeneic stem cell transplantation. TCRdb re-derived calls from the RT-PCR reads in MiXCR, one entry per CDR3 protein. Among over 400,000 distinct CDR3 sequences listed, more than 15% were seen once. Sequenced: blood, either unsorted or a sorted T cell fraction (not recorded which). All receptors come from a human donor who was either an allogeneic HSCT recipient or a stem cell or donor lymphocyte infusion donor (not recorded which). It is not recorded whose cells these are; they may come from a transplant donor.

The V gene is TRBV24-1, the J gene TRBJ2-7; the D is unclear. The CDR3 is made up of 15 amino acids. V lost 3 bases and J lost 1, with 12 bases in between. Germline CDR1 is KGHDR and CDR2 is SFDVKD. The DNA of the CDR3 is TGTGCCACCAGTGATCCCCATACTGGTTCCTACGAGCAGTACTTC. Translated: CATSDPHTGSYEQYF.

This chain joins TRBV6-2 or TRBV6-3 and TRBJ2-7, with D perhaps TRBD1 or TRBD2 (7 bases each). This CDR3 has 14 amino acids. CDR1 is MNHEY and CDR2 is SVGEGT in the germline V gene. V shed 8 bases and J shed 6 bases, with 20 bases lying between them. The CDR3 DNA reads as TGTGCCAGCCGAAACACTCCAGGGGGGGTCGAGCAGTACTTC. It translates to CASRNTPGGVEQYF.

The rearrangement links TRBV20-1 to TRBJ2-7; possibly TRBD2 for D (5 bases). This CDR3 has 12 residues. Trimming cost V 3 bases and J 3 bases, with 9 bases left between them. Per germline, CDR1 DFQATT and CDR2 SNEGSKA (reference sequence). The CDR3 DNA sequence: TGCAGTGCTAGGGATGACTACTACGAGCAGTACTTC. Amino acids: CSARDDYYEQYF.

This clonotype was recorded many times. The chain has TRBV5-1 and TRBJ2-1, with D possibly TRBD2 on 6 matching bases. Germline assignment: CDR1 SGHRS and CDR2 YFSETQ. Trimming shortened V by 4 bases and J by 9 bases, and 20 bases separated the two germline ends. The CDR3 length is 15 residues. The CDR3 spells CASSPGRERSSEQFF. CDR3 bases: TGCGCCAGCAGCCCCGGACGGGAGAGATCGAGTGAGCAGTTCTTC.

This clonotype has only a few counts. Here the CDR3 reads CASSVITGIQETQYF. CDR3 DNA: TGTGCCAGCAGTGTCATTACAGGGATTCAAGAGACCCAGTACTTC. The chain combines TRBV2 with TRBJ2-5, with D perhaps TRBD1 (6 bases). The CDR3 runs to 15 residues. V was trimmed by 4 bases and J by 2 bases, leaving 14 bases between them. Germline values: CDR1 SNHLY, CDR2 FYNNEI. Full variable domain (missing parts from reference TRBV2 and TRBJ2-5): EPEVTQTPSHQVTQMGQEVILRCVPISNHLYFYWYRQILGQKVEFLVSFYNNEISEKSEIFDDQFSVERPDGSNFTLKIRSTKLEDSAMYFCASSVITGIQETQYFGPGTRLLVL.

Only a few counts were recorded for this clonotype. The J gene is TRBJ2-3, the V gene TRBV9; maybe TRBD2 (6 bases). The CDR3 loop spans 15 amino acids. V lost 0 bases to trimming and J lost 7 bases, with 15 bases between them. The germline gives CDR1 SGDLS, CDR2 YYNGEE. Here the CDR3 reads CASSVDPSGGNTQYF. For the CDR3, the DNA is TGTGCCAGCAGCGTAGATCCCAGTGGGGGGAATACGCAGTATTTT.

This sequence joins TRBV5-1 and TRBJ2-5; D is undetermined. The V gene lost 1 base and the J gene lost 4 bases, with 8 bases spanning the gap. Per germline, CDR1 SGHRS and CDR2 YFSETQ. This CDR3 has 13 residues. The CDR3 loop is CASSLRTVETQYF. In DNA, the CDR3 is TGCGCCAGCAGCTTGAGGACGGTAGAGACCCAGTACTTC.

V usage is TRBV6-1 and J usage is TRBJ2-7; TRBD2 matches at 11 bases. The trim removed 5 bases at V and 0 bases at J, leaving 12 bases unmatched. The CDR3 runs to 18 residues. The germline CDR1 and CDR2 sequences are MNHNS and SASEGT. CDR3 amino acids: CASSLMTSGAGSSYEQYF. In nucleotides, the CDR3 is TGTGCCAGCAGTCTAATGACTAGCGGGGCTGGGAGCTCCTACGAGCAGTACTTC.

This clonotype was detected only a few times. The CDR3 nucleotides read TGTGCCAGCAGTTACCCCCTTAAGGAGGGTTTTCTTTGGAATGAGCAGTTCTTC. It specifies CASSYPLKEGFLWNEQFF. This chain links TRBV6-5 with TRBJ2-1; weak D call: TRBD2 (6 bases). The ends were cut back, 2 bases at V and 7 bases at J, with 24 bases in the middle. Looked up from germline, CDR1 is MNHEY and CDR2 is SVGAGI. The CDR3 is 18 amino acids.

This clonotype has more than one count but fewer than ten. The chain recombines TRBV24-1 with TRBJ2-1; tentative D call: TRBD1 (5 bases). The CDR3 has 12 residues. V was shortened by 9 bases and J by 9 bases, with 14 bases between the two germline ends. Germline values: CDR1 KGHDR, CDR2 SFDVKD. The CDR3 bases are TGTGCCACCCGCGGCGGAAGGGGTGAGCAGTTCTTC. It specifies CATRGGRGEQFF.

This clonotype has more than one count but fewer than ten. The V gene is TRBV2, the J gene TRBJ1-2, with TRBD1 matching over 11 bases. V dropped 4 bases and J dropped 4; count of bases not matched to a gene: 2. CDR1 and CDR2 (germline): SNHLY, FYNNEI. The CDR3 contains 14 residues. The CDR3 sequence is CASSGTGGVYGYTF. CDR3 coding DNA: TGTGCCAGCAGTGGGACAGGGGGCGTCTATGGCTACACCTTC. Full variable domain (remainder filled in from reference TRBV2 and TRBJ1-2): EPEVTQTPSHQVTQMGQEVILRCVPISNHLYFYWYRQILGQKVEFLVSFYNNEISEKSEIFDDQFSVERPDGSNFTLKIRSTKLEDSAMYFCASSGTGGVYGYTFGSGTRLTVV.

The chain links TRBV20-1 to TRBJ2-3; 7 positions agree with TRBD2. Looked up from germline, CDR1 is DFQATT and CDR2 is SNEGSKA (reference sequence). The CDR3 consists of 15 residues. The V gene end was trimmed by 0 bases and the J gene end by 2 bases; junction bases not matched to a gene: 5. CDR3 sequence: CSAREGTTTTDTQYF. The DNA of the CDR3 is TGCAGTGCTAGAGAAGGGACTACTACCACAGATACGCAGTATTTT.

This clonotype was counted ten times or more. In nucleotides, the CDR3 is TGCGCCAGCAGCCCCGGACTAGCGCCGTCCAGGGGCAATGAGCAGTTCTTC. It specifies CASSPGLAPSRGNEQFF. This rearrangement joins TRBV5-1 to TRBJ2-1; TRBD2 matches 9 bases. The CDR3 extends over 17 amino acids. Germline values: CDR1 SGHRS, CDR2 YFSETQ. Unmatched junction bases numbered 14, after V lost 4 bases and J lost 6 bases.

This clonotype was seen at least ten times. V is TRBV12-3 or TRBV12-4 and J is TRBJ2-1; TRBD2 might be the D (5 bases). The CDR3 runs to 15 residues. V was clipped by 1 base and J by 1 base, with 8 bases between them. CDR3 DNA sequence: TGTGCCAGCAGTTTAGTCGGGGTTTCCTACAATGAGCAGTTCTTC. Amino acids: CASSLVGVSYNEQFF.

The rearrangement links TRBV20-1 to TRBJ2-5, with D unclear. CDR3 length: 14 residues. In germline, CDR1 is DFQATT, CDR2 SNEGSKA (reference sequence). V lost 6 bases and J 1 base, leaving 15 bases between the germline ends. The CDR3 loop is CSAQRRLLQETQYF. For the CDR3, the DNA is TGCAGTGCCCAGCGCCGGCTACTCCAAGAGACCCAGTACTTC.

The V gene is TRBV5-1, the J gene TRBJ1-1; 9 bases map to TRBD1. V lost 2 bases to trimming and J lost 3 bases; unmatched junction nucleotides: 5. Looked up from germline, CDR1 is SGHRS and CDR2 is YFSETQ. The CDR3 loop spans 15 amino acids. CDR3 loop: CASSLQGAGDTEAFF. The CDR3 nucleotides are TGCGCCAGCAGCTTACAGGGGGCCGGGGACACTGAAGCTTTCTTT. Full variable domain (remainder filled in from reference TRBV5-1 and TRBJ1-1): KAGVTQTPRYLIKTRGQQVTLSCSPISGHRSVSWYQQTPGQGLQFLFEYFSETQRNKGNFPGRFSGRQFSNSRSEMNVSTLELGDSALYLCASSLQGAGDTEAFFGQGTRLTVV.

This clonotype was observed a handful of times. This rearrangement joins TRBV20-1 to TRBJ2-4; the D is unclear. Trimming removed 1 base at V and 1 base at J, with 11 bases between. CDR3 size: 15 residues. Germline assignment: CDR1 DFQATT and CDR2 SNEGSKA (reference sequence). The CDR3 here is CSARAPAAAKNIQYF. CDR3 bases: TGCAGTGCTAGAGCACCAGCAGCGGCCAAAAACATTCAGTACTTC.

The chain joins TRBV20-1 to TRBJ2-6, with D uncertain. The CDR3 contains 14 residues. Germline V gene sequence: CDR1 DFQATT, CDR2 SNEGSKA (reference sequence). V lost 0 bases, J lost 2 bases, and 5 bases lay in between. CDR3 sequence: CSARDGAGANVLTF. CDR3 in DNA: TGCAGTGCTAGAGATGGGGCTGGGGCCAACGTCCTGACTTTC.

This clonotype showed up many times. V usage is TRBV27 and J usage is TRBJ2-6; D gene unclear. This CDR3 has 14 residues. Deletions cut 3 bases from V and 0 bases from J, with 3 bases between. The germline CDR1 and CDR2 sequences are MNHEY and SMNVEV (reference sequence). DNA of the CDR3: TGTGCCAGCAGTTTGAGCTCTGGGGCCAACGTCCTGACTTTC. Its protein product is CASSLSSGANVLTF.

This clonotype was seen more than once but under ten times. The chain has TRBV15 and TRBJ2-2; D may be TRBD2 (6 bases). This CDR3 region has 14 residues. Trimming stripped 5 bases from V and 7 bases from J, with 14 bases between. Germline V gene data show CDR1 as LNHNV and CDR2 as YYDKDF (reference sequence). Here the CDR3 reads CATSPGGVSGELFF. CDR3 coding DNA: TGTGCCACCAGCCCCGGAGGGGTTAGCGGGGAGCTGTTTTTT.

This clonotype was observed a handful of times. The chain uses TRBV4-1 and TRBJ2-7; no clear D. CDR1 is MGHRA, CDR2 YSYEKL, per germline. The CDR3 extends over 16 amino acids. Trimming removed 2 bases from V and 3 bases from J, with 17 bases in between. In nucleotides, the CDR3 is TGCGCCAGCAGCCAAAGCCCCGCGGATACCTTCTACGAGCAGTACTTC. It specifies CASSQSPADTFYEQYF.

The rearrangement joins TRBV27 to TRBJ2-2, with D uncertain. This CDR3 has 11 residues. Germline V CDR1 and CDR2: MNHEY, SMNVEV (reference sequence). The V and J ends lost 11 bases and 8 bases respectively, with 12 bases between them. The CDR3 nucleotides are TGTGCCGTCCTCGGAGCGGGGGAGCTGTTTTTT. Translation gives CAVLGAGELFF.

In this sample, this clonotype turned up a few times. CDR3 loop: CSVPGGRSNTEAFF. CDR3 nucleotide sequence: TGCAGCGTTCCAGGGGGCCGGTCGAACACTGAAGCTTTCTTT. The chain recombines TRBV29-1 with TRBJ1-1, with 8 bases identical to TRBD1. Trimming took 5 bases from V and 1 from J; bases not matched to a gene: 6. The CDR3 loop spans 14 amino acids. Germline V gene sequence: CDR1 SQVTM, CDR2 ANQGSEA.